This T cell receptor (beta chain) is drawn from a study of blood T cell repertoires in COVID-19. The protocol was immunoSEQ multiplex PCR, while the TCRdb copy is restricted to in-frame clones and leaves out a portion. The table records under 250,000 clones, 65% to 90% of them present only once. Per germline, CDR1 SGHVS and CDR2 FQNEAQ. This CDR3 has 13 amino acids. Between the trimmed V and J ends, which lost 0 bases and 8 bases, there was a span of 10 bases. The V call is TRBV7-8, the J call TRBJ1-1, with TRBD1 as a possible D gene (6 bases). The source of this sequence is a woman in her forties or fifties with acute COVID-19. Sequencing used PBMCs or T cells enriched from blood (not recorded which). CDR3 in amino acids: CASSLANREEAFF. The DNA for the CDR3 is TGTGCCAGCAGCTTAGCGAACAGGGAAGAAGCTTTCTTT.